These 5 T cell receptor beta chains were all obtained from the same sample, sequenced in a study of spatial heterogeneity in lung cancer. Time point given: sample taken at primary tumor resection. TCRdb independently ran MiXCR on the 5' RACE reads; one entry per CDR3 protein. The sample comprises about 2,100 distinct CDR3 sequences, roughly 7.1% of which are singletons, and roughly 12% rests with the top ten. This material consisted of normal lung tissue next to the tumor, taken at surgery. All receptors derive from a male donor with early-stage non-small cell lung cancer.

This clonotype is categorized as medium-sized. The chain couples TRBV5-5 to TRBJ2-1, with 10 bases fitting TRBD1. This CDR3 has 16 amino acids. V shed 3 bases, J shed 4 bases, and the junction held 7 bases outside the gene matches. Looked up from germline, CDR1 is SGHKS and CDR2 is YYEKEE (reference sequence). The CDR3 spells CASSWGTGAGYNEQFF. In nucleotides, the CDR3 is TGTGCCAGCAGCTGGGGGACAGGGGCGGGATACAATGAGCAGTTCTTC.

By share, this clonotype ranks as medium-sized. This chain joins TRBV7-4 and TRBJ1-6, with D unresolved. The CDR3 has 15 residues. Germline values: CDR1 SGHVT, CDR2 SQSDAQ. The germline V and J ends were trimmed by 2 bases and 5 bases, with 10 bases remaining between them. CDR3 amino acids: CASSLKRRNNSPLHF. Here the CDR3 DNA reads TGTGCCAGCAGCTTAAAGAGGCGTAATAATTCACCCCTCCACTTT.

In its sample, this clonotype is medium-sized. The chain uses TRBV29-1 and TRBJ2-1; perhaps TRBD1 as D (6 bases). The CDR3 runs 12 residues. Germline CDR1 SQVTM, CDR2 ANQGSEA. Trimming removed 4 bases at V and 9 bases at J, with 13 bases between. The DNA for the CDR3 is TGCAGCGTTGGAGAACAGGGTACTGAGCAGTTCTTC. This translates into CSVGEQGTEQFF.

The chain joins TRBV29-1 to TRBJ2-7, with 12 bases aligning to TRBD1. Looked up from germline, CDR1 is SQVTM and CDR2 is ANQGSEA. The CDR3 loop spans 14 amino acids. J lost 4 bases, V lost 6 bases, and 7 bases had no gene match. CDR3 sequence: CSVPGTGGRYEQYF. In nucleotides, the CDR3 is TGCAGCGTGCCCGGGACAGGGGGCAGGTACGAGCAGTACTTC.

By sample fraction, this clonotype is medium-sized. This chain uses TRBV4-2 with TRBJ2-1; 7 bases are a match to TRBD1. Germline V lookup: CDR1 LGHNA, CDR2 YNFKEQ. Trimming removed 6 bases from V and 7 bases from J; junction bases left unmatched: 12. This CDR3 is 15 amino acids long. The CDR3 sequence: CASSPLGHRGNEQFF. The CDR3 nucleotides are TGTGCCAGCAGTCCTCTTGGGCACAGGGGTAATGAGCAGTTCTTC.